This entry features one TCR beta chain sequence. Its target is not known. The CDR3 loop spans 16 amino acids. Trimming removed 6 bases from V and 5 bases from J; junction bases left unmatched: 13. The germline CDR1 and CDR2 sequences are WNHNN and SYGVQD (reference sequence). Vbeta (60) and Jbeta (13) primers were used in the PCR. Original analysis: A later analysis counted tens of millions of unique TCR beta chains, 10 million to 12 million shared. Using immunoSEQ multiplex PCR, the repertoire was profiled, and TCRdb retains in-frame clones only, with some absent. V and J calls and clone size are those listed in that table; D and trimming were worked out from the DNA. Of 140,000 to 150,000 clones detected, approximately 80% appear once; the ten largest clones hold about 2.4%. This entry belongs to a study of cytomegalovirus exposure and HLA in healthy donors. General study results and limits: Prior analysis indicated that the majority of TCR beta V segments exhibited productivity approximately 90% or approximately 30% of the time.

The sequencing sample was made of PBMCs. The receptor's source is a young woman in good health and CMV-seropositive. This chain connects TRBV10-1 to TRBJ2-4; TRBD2 aligns across 7 bases. CDR3 coding DNA: TGCGCCAGCAGGAGGTTGGCGGGGGAACGAGAAAACATTCAGTACTTC. This sequence encodes CASRRLAGERENIQYF.